This TCR beta chain was recorded in a study of response to subunit inactivated influenza vaccine. Trimming cost V 4 bases and J 7 bases, with 13 bases left between them. This CDR3 contains 13 residues. Per the germline V gene, CDR1 is SQVTM and CDR2 is ANQGSEA. From the RT-PCR reads, TCRdb called clonotypes with MiXCR, one entry per CDR3 protein. The data hold about 240,000 distinct CDR3 sequences, with 12% observed a single time. V gene TRBV29-1 combines with J gene TRBJ1-4; D perhaps matches TRBD1 (5 bases). This specimen consisted of non-naive T cells sorted from PBMCs, obtained 14 to 15 days before vaccination. The receptor's source is a man aged 45 to 65 who received an inactivated influenza vaccine. CDR3: CSVARENREKLFF. The CDR3 coding sequence is TGCAGCGTTGCCAGGGAGAATCGTGAAAAACTGTTTTTT.